What follows are 4 T cell receptor beta chains derived from one specimen sequenced in a study of beta chain features in type 1 diabetes. Study-level findings and limits: There was a moderate but significant shortening of TCRB CDR3s in all four CD4+ subsets of Type 1 diabetes patients.

Every isolated RNA sample was fully reverse transcribed, so sequencing captured expressed TCRB transcripts. TCRdb keeps only in-frame clones here, not all; method: immunoSEQ multiplex PCR. In the table there are 150,000 to 200,000 clones, approximately 8.7% of which are singletons. The antigens these receptors bind are not known. The sequencing sample was made of central memory CD4+ T cells from blood. Source of these receptors: a woman aged 25 to 39 with type 1 diabetes.

V is TRBV30 and J is TRBJ1-1; the D gene is possibly TRBD1 (6 bases). This CDR3 spans 12 amino acids. Per germline, CDR1 GTSNPN and CDR2 SVGIG (reference sequence). Trimming removed 4 bases from V and 6 bases from J, with 12 bases in between. CDR3 sequence: CAWNWGGAEAFF. The CDR3 DNA reads as TGTGCCTGGAATTGGGGGGGCGCTGAAGCTTTCTTT.

This clone has more than one count but fewer than ten. CDR3: CASSLGRLAGEQETQYF. CDR3 bases: TGTGCCAGCAGCTTAGGGCGACTAGCGGGAGAGCAGGAGACCCAGTACTTC. V and J are TRBV7-9 and TRBJ2-5, with TRBD2 identical over 12 bases. Germline trimming cut 1 base from V and 5 bases from J; bases unmatched to any gene: 8. The CDR3 is 17 residues long. Per the germline V gene, CDR1 is SEHNR and CDR2 is FQNEAQ (reference sequence). The whole variable domain, filled in from reference TRBV7-9 and TRBJ2-5, reads DTGVSQNPRHKITKRGQNVTFRCDPISEHNRLYWYRQTLGQGPEFLTYFQNEAQLEKSRLLSDRFSAERPKGSFSTLEIQRTEQGDSAMYLCASSLGRLAGEQETQYFGPGTRLLVL.

This clone was observed at least ten times. V usage is TRBV2 and J usage is TRBJ2-5, with D maybe TRBD1 (6 bases). With 6 bases removed from V and 3 bases from J, the gap between germline ends came to 8 bases. Germline CDR1 and CDR2: SNHLY and FYNNEI. There are 12 residues in the CDR3. CDR3 loop: CASRGDKETQYF. The CDR3, as DNA: TGTGCCAGCAGAGGGGACAAAGAGACCCAGTACTTC.

This clone was detected many times. The rearrangement links TRBV4-1 to TRBJ1-5; D is perhaps TRBD1 (5 bases). Germline V gene data show CDR1 as MGHRA and CDR2 as YSYEKL. V gave up 8 bases and J gave up 7 bases, with 18 bases separating them. The CDR3 length is 14 residues. CDR3 in amino acids: CASSVGGLGQPQHF. CDR3 DNA sequence: TGCGCCAGCTCGGTCGGGGGACTCGGCCAGCCCCAGCATTTT.